The sequence of this T cell receptor beta chain was determined in a study of shared clonotypes between healthy human individuals. Across the whole study: Each donor's CD4 naive and CD4 memory cells filled three plates apiece, CD8 naive two, and CD8 memory one. Findings and limits, study-wide: It was the non-shared clonotypes that had lower generation probabilities than clonotypes shared by all four donors.

The junction had 3 bases not matched to a gene; V was cut back by 2 bases and J by 1 base. CDR3 size: 15 residues. Looked up from germline, CDR1 is MNHEY and CDR2 is SVGAGI. Measured with immunoSEQ multiplex PCR; TCRdb has only the in-frame clones, and not every one. The sample has 2 million to 2.5 million clones; approximately 94% are singletons. To note about this clone: Its antigen is not known. The sample carries other DNA sequences with the same CDR3.

The genes are TRBV6-5 and TRBJ1-1; TRBD1 aligns across 8 bases. Sequencing was carried out using naive CD4+ T cells sorted from blood. Subset: CD45RA+ positively selected. This receptor was identified in a young man in good health. DNA of the CDR3: TGTGCCAGCAGTTACCGACAGGGGCGGAACACTGAAGCTTTCTTT. Protein: CASSYRQGRNTEAFF.